This T cell receptor beta chain derives from a study of identical twins. General study results and limits: The study based its conclusions on cross-sectional statistical analysis and did not follow the same donors.

V was shortened by 0 bases and J by 5 bases, with 13 bases between the two germline ends. CDR1 and CDR2 (germline): SEHNR, FQNEAQ (reference sequence). The CDR3 is 15 residues long. MiXCR was run by TCRdb on the 5' RACE reads, yielding one entry per CDR3 protein. The repertoire holds more than 600,000 distinct CDR3 sequences, with roughly 18% as singletons. This clonotype was detected only a few times. Its matching antigen is unknown. The same specimen was also included in a second study, on T cells expressing NK-cell markers. According to that study: Seven of the eight sequenced donors were classified as HCMV-seropositive, and one was classified as seronegative. As a fraction of CD8+ T cells, dominant NKG2C+ clonotypes reached roughly 1.0-7.5% in six donors. The study found these clonotypes also leading the CD3+CD56-NKG2C+ fraction in a few donors.

Input material: PBMCs. J is TRBJ2-5 and V is TRBV7-9; D gene unclear. The clonotype was recovered from a woman under 30 in good health. CDR3 amino acids: CASSLAGSFLETQYF. The CDR3 DNA is TGTGCCAGCAGCTTAGCCGGTAGCTTCCTGGAGACCCAGTACTTC.